The 11 T cell receptor beta chains reported below all come from one sample, sequenced in a study of human T cells and chemical hapten exposure (dated by TCRdb to about 2021). The sample's time point label, in plain terms: healthy volunteer bleed at 2 weeks. Unfractionated whole blood was collected in Tempus Blood RNA tubes, and total RNA was extracted from that blood. The protocol used for the library was RACE. The sequencer listed for this sample is NextSeq 500. TCRdb cleaned the public reads at Q25 with fastp, built clones with MiXCR and kept in-frame beta chains. Each record represents a unique CDR3 protein, reported with the most common genes and DNA among its rows. Across this sample there are roughly 120,000 distinct CDR3 sequences, with approximately 10% seen only once. Under 2% of the sample is in the top ten clones. The specimen sequenced was whole blood. The receptors shown here come from a male donor in good health. Some clones in this sample may be carry-over from other donors' samples.

The chain couples TRBV10-3 to TRBJ1-1; 7 bases are a match to TRBD1. Germline assignment: CDR1 ENHRY and CDR2 SYGVKD. CDR3 length equals 14 residues. The V and J ends lost 6 bases and 3 bases, in that order; junction bases with no gene match: 7. Here the CDR3 reads CAIRAGGQDTEAFF. The CDR3 coding sequence is TGTGCCATCAGGGCAGGAGGACAGGACACTGAAGCTTTCTTT.

This clonotype was found many times. The V and J genes are TRBV14 and TRBJ2-7; D unclear. The CDR3 runs to 13 residues. V was shortened by 0 bases and J by 4 bases, with 7 bases between the two germline ends. CDR1 is SGHDN and CDR2 is FVKESK in the germline V gene. Here the CDR3 DNA reads TGTGCCAGCAGCCAAGAATCCTTTTACGAGCAGTACTTC. Its protein product is CASSQESFYEQYF. Full variable domain (missing parts from reference TRBV14 and TRBJ2-7): EAGVTQFPSHSVIEKGQTVTLRCDPISGHDNLYWYRRVMGKEIKFLLHFVKESKQDESGMPNNRFLAERTGGTYSTLKVQPAELEDSGVYFCASSQESFYEQYFGPGTRLTVT.

This clonotype came up once. A clone one base away is much larger, so this may be a read error. J is TRBJ1-2 and V is TRBV5-1; weak D call: TRBD1 (6 bases). CDR3 length equals 18 residues. Trimming took 3 bases from V and 2 from J, leaving 23 bases between them. CDR1 is SGHRS, CDR2 YFSETQ, per germline. CDR3 region: CASSSLPGEVPSNYGYTF. Written as DNA, the CDR3 is TGCGCCAGCAGCTCACTCCCAGGGGAGGTCCCATCGAACTATGGCTACACCTTC.

V usage is TRBV2 and J usage is TRBJ1-4; D is unresolved. V was pared by 4 bases and J by 4 bases, with 7 bases between. Germline CDR1 and CDR2: SNHLY and FYNNEI. The CDR3 consists of 13 residues. The CDR3 sequence is CASSAQVNEKLFF. The CDR3 nucleotides read TGTGCCAGCAGTGCCCAGGTTAATGAAAAACTGTTTTTT.

V and J are TRBV12-5 and TRBJ2-7; tentatively, D is TRBD1 (6 bases). Germline V gene sequence: CDR1 LGHNT, CDR2 FRNRAP. The CDR3 totals 16 residues. Trimming removed 0 bases from V and 0 bases from J, with 12 bases in between. CDR3 region: CASGLVPGQRSYEQYF. CDR3 nucleotide sequence: TGTGCTAGTGGTTTGGTACCCGGACAGCGCTCCTACGAGCAGTACTTC.

The V call is TRBV19, the J call TRBJ1-5; D remains ambiguous. Per the germline V gene, CDR1 is LNHDA and CDR2 is SQIVND (reference sequence). The ends were cut back, 9 bases at V and 9 bases at J, with 18 bases in the middle. The CDR3 spans 13 residues. The CDR3 loop reads CASTGDPIRPQHF. In DNA, the CDR3 is TGTGCCAGCACGGGAGACCCTATCAGGCCCCAGCATTTT.

This clonotype was found a few times. J is TRBJ1-1 and V is TRBV28; D is possibly TRBD1 (6 bases). Germline assignment: CDR1 MDHEN and CDR2 SYDVKM. With 4 bases removed from V and 0 bases from J, the gap between germline ends came to 18 bases. The CDR3 runs to 17 residues. In DNA, the CDR3 is TGTGCCAGCAGTTCACAAATCCGGACAGAAATGAACACTGAAGCTTTCTTT. Translated, it gives CASSSQIRTEMNTEAFF.

The rearrangement joins TRBV7-2 to TRBJ2-7; D is possibly TRBD2 (6 bases). Trimming took 1 base from V and 0 from J, leaving 10 bases between them. Germline CDR1 is SGHTA and CDR2 is FQGNSA. CDR3 length: 15 amino acids. The CDR3 loop is CASSLGEGLSYEQYF. DNA of the CDR3: TGTGCCAGCAGCTTAGGTGAGGGACTCTCCTACGAGCAGTACTTC.

The rearrangement uses TRBV14 and TRBJ2-3; 16 positions agree with TRBD2. V shed 3 bases, J shed 9 bases, and the junction held 6 bases outside the gene matches. The CDR3 spans 16 residues. Germline V gene sequence: CDR1 SGHDN, CDR2 FVKESK. CDR3 protein: CASSQPGTSGRGTQYF. The DNA for the CDR3 is TGTGCCAGCAGCCAGCCTGGGACTAGCGGGAGGGGCACGCAGTATTTT.

The table lists this clonotype with a few counts. V gene TRBV25-1 combines with J gene TRBJ1-1; D ambiguous. CDR3 length equals 15 residues. The V and J ends lost 1 base and 1 base respectively, with 10 bases between them. Germline V gene sequence: CDR1 MGHDK, CDR2 SYGVNS. CDR3: CASSEFRESNTEAFF. In nucleotides, the CDR3 is TGTGCCAGCAGTGAATTTAGGGAGTCGAACACTGAAGCTTTCTTT.

The J gene is TRBJ2-7, the V gene TRBV18; perhaps TRBD2 as D (5 bases). Germline V gene data show CDR1 as KGHSH and CDR2 as LQKENI. Trimming stripped 6 bases from V and 2 bases from J, with 14 bases between. The CDR3 runs 14 residues. This CDR3 is CASSHVDFPYEQYF. The CDR3 nucleotides are TGTGCCAGCTCCCACGTGGACTTTCCCTACGAGCAGTACTTC.